This T cell receptor (beta chain) stems from a study of metastatic and nonmetastatic thyroid tumors. For the study at large: Blood and tumor or nodule tissue repertoires from malignant and benign thyroid patients were compared. Study results and caveats: It was reportedly found that TCR beta diversity was significantly higher in malignant thyroid tumors than in benign nodules, a difference seen in both blood and tumor samples.

Treatment of any kind had been given to no patient before thyroid surgery. V was pared by 0 bases and J by 3 bases, with 10 bases between. Germline V gene data show CDR1 as SGHDT and CDR2 as YYEEEE. The CDR3 runs 14 residues. In the source study's methods: The study took CDR3 differences across clinicopathological groups and made a distant-metastasis classifier for papillary thyroid cancer from them. Using MiXCR, TCRdb re-called clones from the PCR reads. The V and J calls follow TCRdb's processing rather than the paper's. This sample has 19,000 or so clones; around a quarter occur once, and the top ten carry about 11%. This clone was detected many times. Its antigen is undetermined.

This receptor was obtained from a female donor with papillary thyroid cancer or a benign thyroid nodule (not recorded which). Some clones in this sample may be carry-over from other donors' samples. This chain links TRBV5-6 with TRBJ2-7; the D gene is possibly TRBD2 (6 bases). The sequencing sample was made of tumor tissue. This CDR3 reads CASSLAPGDYEQYF. CDR3 DNA: TGTGCCAGCAGCTTGGCCCCGGGAGACTACGAGCAGTACTTC.